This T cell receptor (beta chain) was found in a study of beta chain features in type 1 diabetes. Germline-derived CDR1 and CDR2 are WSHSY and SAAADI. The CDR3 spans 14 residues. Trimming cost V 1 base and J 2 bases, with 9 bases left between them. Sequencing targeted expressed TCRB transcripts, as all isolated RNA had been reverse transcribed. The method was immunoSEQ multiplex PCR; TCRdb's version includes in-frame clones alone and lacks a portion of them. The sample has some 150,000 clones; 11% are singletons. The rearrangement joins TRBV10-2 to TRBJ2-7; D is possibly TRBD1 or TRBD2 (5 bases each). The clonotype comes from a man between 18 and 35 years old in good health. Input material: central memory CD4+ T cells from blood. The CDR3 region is CASSEWGMTYEQYF. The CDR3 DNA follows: TGCGCCAGCAGTGAGTGGGGGATGACCTACGAGCAGTACTTC.